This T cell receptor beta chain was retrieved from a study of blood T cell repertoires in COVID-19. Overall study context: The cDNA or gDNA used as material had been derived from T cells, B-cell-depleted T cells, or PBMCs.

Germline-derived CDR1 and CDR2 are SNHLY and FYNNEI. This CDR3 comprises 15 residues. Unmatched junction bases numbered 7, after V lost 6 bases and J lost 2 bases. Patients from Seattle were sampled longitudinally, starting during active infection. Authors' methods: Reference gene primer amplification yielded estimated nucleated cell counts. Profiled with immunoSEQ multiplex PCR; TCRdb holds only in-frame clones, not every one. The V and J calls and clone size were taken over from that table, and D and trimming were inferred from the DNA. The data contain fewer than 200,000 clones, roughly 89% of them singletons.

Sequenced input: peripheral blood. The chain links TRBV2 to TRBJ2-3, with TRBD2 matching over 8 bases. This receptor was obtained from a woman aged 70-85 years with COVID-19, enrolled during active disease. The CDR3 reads CASRGGLGLTDTQYF. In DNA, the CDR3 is TGTGCCAGCAGGGGGGGACTAGGTCTCACAGATACGCAGTATTTT.